This paragraph reports one TCR beta chain. The sample originates from a study of T cell changes during pregnancy in multiple sclerosis. The table came from immunoSEQ multiplex PCR; TCRdb's copy has only in-frame clones and leaves some out. The table has 65,000 to 75,000 clones, roughly 90% seen once; the top ten hold approximately 1.5%. The V and J ends lost 4 bases and 5 bases respectively, with 19 bases between them. Germline CDR1 and CDR2: SGHTS and YDEGEE. The CDR3 spans 15 residues. Material: peripheral blood, obtained in the second trimester of pregnancy. This chain links TRBV5-8 with TRBJ2-7, with a possible D match to TRBD2 (6 bases). The sequence was obtained from a female donor with multiple sclerosis, enrolled in a pregnancy study. CDR3 sequence (DNA): TGTGCCAGCAGCAACCGTTACGGGGGTGGTGACGAGCAGTACTTC. It is translated as CASSNRYGGGDEQYF.